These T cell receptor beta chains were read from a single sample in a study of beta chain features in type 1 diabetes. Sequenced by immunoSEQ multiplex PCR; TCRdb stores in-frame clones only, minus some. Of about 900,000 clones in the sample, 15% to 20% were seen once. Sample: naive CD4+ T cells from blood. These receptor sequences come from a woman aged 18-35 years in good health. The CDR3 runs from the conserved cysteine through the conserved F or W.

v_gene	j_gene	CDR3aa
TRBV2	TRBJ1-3	CASLVFSGNTIYF
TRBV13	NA	CASSLGIGIPYEQYF
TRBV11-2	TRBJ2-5	CASSVRTSGEETQYF
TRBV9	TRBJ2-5	CASSVAPTTSLKETQYF
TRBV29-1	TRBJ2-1	CSADPRGWYNEQFF
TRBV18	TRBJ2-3	CASSPRADTDTQYF
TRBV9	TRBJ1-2	CASSVGGQGHYGYTF
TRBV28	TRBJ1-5	CASSLRSGTGVQPQHF
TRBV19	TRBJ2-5	CASSAGLAGVRETQYF
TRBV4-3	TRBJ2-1	CASSQALVIGNEQFF
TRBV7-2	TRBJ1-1	CASSLGLDRVSEAFF
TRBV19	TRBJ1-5	CASRRDSLNQPQHF
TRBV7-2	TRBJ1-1	CASRRTMGTEAFF
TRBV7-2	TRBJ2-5	CASSLVRDQETQYF
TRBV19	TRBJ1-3	CASASSGSSGNTIYF
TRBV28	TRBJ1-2	CASSLTQGYGYTF
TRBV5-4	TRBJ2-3	CASSLAEFGSTDTQYF
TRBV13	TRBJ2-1	CASSETGPGTFYNEQFF
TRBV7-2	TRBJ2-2	CASSFQGRELFF
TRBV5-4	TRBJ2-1	CASSLGVDALFF
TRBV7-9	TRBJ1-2	CASSLGQGSHGYTF
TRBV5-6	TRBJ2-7	CASSQRLTITYEQYF
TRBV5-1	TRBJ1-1	CASSLGSQGAIAFF
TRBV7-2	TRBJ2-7	CASSLEILAGGGEQYF
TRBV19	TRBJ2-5	CASTPSLAVGETQYF
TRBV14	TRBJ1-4	CASSQAGVGTTNEKLFF
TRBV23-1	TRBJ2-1	CASSHFSGRAYGEQFF